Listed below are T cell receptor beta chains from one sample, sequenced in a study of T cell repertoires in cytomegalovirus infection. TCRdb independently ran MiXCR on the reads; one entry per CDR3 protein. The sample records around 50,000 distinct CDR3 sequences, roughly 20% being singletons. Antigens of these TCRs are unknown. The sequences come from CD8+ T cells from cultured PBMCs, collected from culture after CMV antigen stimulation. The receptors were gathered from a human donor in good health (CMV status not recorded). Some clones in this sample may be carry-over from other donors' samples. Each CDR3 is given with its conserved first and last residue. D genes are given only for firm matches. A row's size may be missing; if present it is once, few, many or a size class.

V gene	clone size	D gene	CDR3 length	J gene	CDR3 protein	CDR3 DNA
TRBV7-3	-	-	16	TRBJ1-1	CASSLGRALGDTEAFF	TGTGCCAGCAGCTTAGGGAGGGCCCTGGGGGACACTGAAGCTTTCTTT
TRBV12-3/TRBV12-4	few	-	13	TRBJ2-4	CASSLGVKNIQYF	TGTGCCAGCAGTTTAGGGGTCAAAAACATTCAGTACTTC
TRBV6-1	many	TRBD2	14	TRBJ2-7	CASIWTSGTYEQYF	TGTGCCAGCATCTGGACTAGCGGGACCTACGAGCAGTACTTC
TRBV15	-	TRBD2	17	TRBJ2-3	CATSRRRSSGNEDTQYF	TGTGCCACCAGCAGAAGGCGGTCTAGCGGGAACGAAGATACGCAGTATTTT
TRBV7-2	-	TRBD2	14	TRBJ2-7	CASGVSAGDYEQYF	TGTGCCAGCGGGGTTTCAGCGGGGGACTACGAGCAGTACTTC
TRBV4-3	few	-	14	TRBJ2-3	CASSQLKGADTQYF	TGCGCCAGCAGCCAACTAAAAGGAGCAGATACGCAGTATTTT
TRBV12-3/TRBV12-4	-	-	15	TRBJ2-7	CASGAGGGSSYEQYF	TGTGCCAGCGGGGCTGGCGGGGGCAGCTCCTACGAGCAGTACTTC
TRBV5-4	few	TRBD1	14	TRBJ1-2	CASSDQDRGYGYTF	TGTGCCAGCAGCGACCAGGACAGGGGTTATGGCTACACCTTC
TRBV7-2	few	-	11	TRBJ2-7	CASSSYYEQYF	TGTGCCAGCAGCTCATACTACGAGCAGTACTTC
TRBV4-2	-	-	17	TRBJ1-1	CASTDEFSRGLNTEAFF	TGTGCCAGCACCGACGAATTCTCCAGGGGACTAAACACTGAAGCTTTCTTT
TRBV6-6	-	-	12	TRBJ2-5	CASESYQETQYF	TGTGCCAGCGAGTCGTACCAAGAGACCCAGTACTTC
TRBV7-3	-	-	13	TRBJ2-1	CASSLNSGDEQFF	TGTGCCAGCAGCTTAAATAGTGGCGATGAGCAGTTCTTC
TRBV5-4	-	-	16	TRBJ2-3	CASSLRRELMADTQYF	TGTGCCAGCAGCTTGCGTCGGGAATTGATGGCAGATACGCAGTATTTT
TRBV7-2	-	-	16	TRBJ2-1	CASSLKAGDRDNEQFF	TGTGCCAGCAGCTTAAAGGCGGGGGACAGAGACAATGAGCAGTTCTTC
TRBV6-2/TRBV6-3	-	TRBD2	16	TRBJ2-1	CASSYSERGGHNEQFF	TGTGCCAGCAGTTACTCGGAGCGGGGGGGCCACAATGAGCAGTTCTTC
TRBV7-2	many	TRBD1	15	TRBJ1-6	CASSFEGTENSPLHF	TGTGCCAGCAGCTTTGAAGGGACAGAGAATTCACCCCTCCACTTT
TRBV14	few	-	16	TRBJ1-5	CASSIQGLPEGQPQHF	TGTGCCAGCAGCATACAAGGTCTCCCCGAGGGGCAGCCCCAGCATTTT
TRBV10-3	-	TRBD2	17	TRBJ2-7	CAISESKTSGRSYEQYF	TGTGCCATCAGTGAGTCGAAGACTAGCGGACGCTCCTACGAGCAGTACTTC
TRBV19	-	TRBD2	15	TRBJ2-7	CASSRTGLATYEQYF	TGTGCCAGTAGTAGAACGGGACTAGCTACCTACGAGCAGTACTTC
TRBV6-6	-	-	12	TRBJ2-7	CASSFGWDEQYF	TGTGCCAGCAGTTTCGGATGGGACGAGCAGTACTTC
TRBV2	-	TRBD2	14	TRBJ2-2	CASRVAGNTGELFF	TGTGCCAGCAGGGTAGCGGGGAACACCGGGGAGCTGTTTTTT
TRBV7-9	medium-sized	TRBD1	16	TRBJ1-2	CASSQSVTGENYGYTF	TGTGCCAGCAGCCAATCTGTCACAGGGGAAAACTATGGCTACACCTTC
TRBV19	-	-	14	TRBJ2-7	CASSIRVESYEQYF	TGTGCCAGTAGTATTAGGGTAGAGAGTTACGAGCAGTACTTC
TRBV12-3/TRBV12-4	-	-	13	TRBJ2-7	CASWPGGSYEQYF	TGTGCCAGTTGGCCTGGGGGGTCCTACGAGCAGTACTTC
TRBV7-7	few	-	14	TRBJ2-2	CASSLSPSTGELFF	TGTGCCAGCAGCTTAAGCCCGTCCACCGGGGAGCTGTTTTTT
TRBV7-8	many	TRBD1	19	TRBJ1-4	CASSLVTGGSLRANEKLFF	TGTGCCAGCAGCTTAGTGACAGGGGGCTCTCTGAGGGCTAATGAAAAACTGTTTTTT
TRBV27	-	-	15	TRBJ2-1	CASSSLGFSYNEQFF	TGTGCCAGCAGTTCTTTAGGGTTCTCCTACAATGAGCAGTTCTTC
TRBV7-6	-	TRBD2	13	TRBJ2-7	CASSRLAGDEQYF	TGTGCCAGCAGCAGACTAGCGGGAGACGAGCAGTACTTC
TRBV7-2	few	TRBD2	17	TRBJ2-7	CAIMTGGLAGGSYEQYF	TGTGCCATCATGACAGGGGGACTAGCGGGAGGTTCCTACGAGCAGTACTTC
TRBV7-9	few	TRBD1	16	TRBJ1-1	CASSSTGGEMNTEAFF	TGTGCCAGCAGCTCAACAGGGGGAGAGATGAACACTGAAGCTTTCTTT